This entry lists 14 T cell receptor beta chains sequenced from one sample in a study of blood T cell repertoires in COVID-19. TCRdb's table, derived via immunoSEQ multiplex PCR, lists solely in-frame clones and lacks some. The sample records roughly 260,000 clones, 65% to 80% being singletons. The sequenced material came from peripheral blood. The source is a woman in her thirties or forties with active or convalescent COVID-19.

The count of this clone is one. The chain couples TRBV27 to TRBJ1-6; 7 bases match TRBD1. V lost 4 bases, J lost 8 bases, and 11 bases stayed unmatched. Germline V gives CDR1 MNHEY, CDR2 SMNVEV (reference sequence). The CDR3 covers 16 residues. The CDR3 DNA is TGTGCCAGCAGTTCTTATCCCGGGACAGACGATTCACCCCTCCACTTT. Amino acids: CASSSYPGTDDSPLHF.

This clone was seen once. The chain links TRBV18 to TRBJ1-2, with 11 bases matching TRBD1. Trimming took 3 bases from V and 8 from J; bases not matched to a gene: 2. The CDR3 covers 13 residues. Per the germline V gene, CDR1 is KGHSH and CDR2 is LQKENI. This CDR3 is CASSPGQGVGYTF. CDR3 sequence (DNA): TGTGCCAGCTCACCGGGACAGGGGGTAGGCTACACCTTC. The entire variable domain, with the rest obtained from reference TRBV18 and TRBJ1-2, is as follows: NAGVMQNPRHLVRRRGQEARLRCSPMKGHSHVYWYRQLPEEGLKFMVYLQKENIIDESGMPKERFSAEFPKEGPSILRIQQVVRGDSAAYFCASSPGQGVGYTFGSGTRLTVV.

This chain joins TRBV3-1 (or the pseudogene TRBV3-2) and TRBJ2-1; D gene ambiguous. Germline CDR1 LGHDT, CDR2 YNNKEL (reference sequence). V was cut by 1 base and J by 9 bases, with 13 bases left in between. The CDR3 runs to 14 residues. CDR3 sequence (DNA): TGTGCCAGCAGCCAAGTCCCCCTCGGTGGTGAGCAGTTCTTC. This encodes CASSQVPLGGEQFF.

This clone was counted many times. The chain uses TRBV11-2 and TRBJ1-2, with 7 bases aligning to TRBD1. The length of the CDR3 is 19 residues. The V gene's germline CDR1 is SGHAT and CDR2 FQNNGV. V lost 1 base and J lost 4; bases outside the gene matches: 18. Written as DNA, the CDR3 is TGTGCCAGCAGCTTAGGACAGGGCGGTGGCGACAGTGAAGGCTATGGCTACACCTTC. Encoded protein: CASSLGQGGGDSEGYGYTF. Combining the CDR3 with reference TRBV11-2 and TRBJ1-2 gives the whole variable domain EAGVAQSPRYKIIEKRQSVAFWCNPISGHATLYWYQQILGQGPKLLIQFQNNGVVDDSQLPKDRFSAERLKGVDSTLKIQPAKLEDSAVYLCASSLGQGGGDSEGYGYTFGSGTRLTVV.

To note about this clone: With a much larger clone just one base away, this may be a read error. The chain carries TRBV6-5 and TRBJ1-2, with TRBD1 identical over 7 bases. This CDR3 comprises 13 residues. The germline V gene encodes CDR1 MNHEY and CDR2 SVGAGI. V trimming: 6 bases; J trimming: 4 bases; junction bases outside the gene matches: 5. The chain's CDR3 is CASRTGTAYGYTF. For the CDR3, the DNA is TGTGCCAGCAGGACCGGGACAGCCTATGGCTACACCTTC.

This chain links TRBV6-5 with TRBJ2-4, with no clear D. The CDR3 extends over 12 amino acids. The ends were cut back, 7 bases at V and 6 bases at J, with 10 bases in the middle. Germline V gene data show CDR1 as MNHEY and CDR2 as SVGAGI. CDR3 in amino acids: CASTSPVNIQYF. For the CDR3, the DNA is TGTGCCAGCACGTCCCCAGTAAACATTCAGTACTTC.

This sequence joins TRBV12-3 or TRBV12-4 and TRBJ2-7, with D maybe TRBD2 (6 bases). Trimming took 4 bases from V and 4 from J, leaving 8 bases between them. This CDR3 region has 12 residues. Here the CDR3 DNA reads TGTGCCAGCAGTTACGGGGGATACGAGCAGTACTTC. Its protein is CASSYGGYEQYF.

The chain is built from TRBV30 and TRBJ1-5; weak D call: TRBD1 (5 bases). Germline values: CDR1 GTSNPN, CDR2 SVGIG (reference sequence). The CDR3 loop spans 16 amino acids. The ends were cut back, 2 bases at V and 6 bases at J, with 20 bases in the middle. CDR3 residues: CAWSSSTDLRIQPQHF. The CDR3 nucleotides read TGTGCCTGGAGTTCCTCGACAGACCTAAGGATTCAGCCCCAGCATTTT.

This chain links TRBV13 with TRBJ1-2, with TRBD1 as a possible D gene (5 bases). Germline V gene sequence: CDR1 PRHDT, CDR2 FYEKMQ (reference sequence). V was clipped by 5 bases and J by 8 bases, with 15 bases between them. The CDR3 length is 13 residues. The CDR3 here is CASSTTVTKGYTF. Written as DNA, the CDR3 is TGTGCCAGCAGCACGACAGTGACGAAAGGCTACACCTTC.

This rearrangement joins TRBV12-2 to TRBJ2-2; the listed D gene, TRBD1, was not tested against the DNA. TRBV12-2 is deemed a pseudogene. The CDR3 contains 16 residues. The CDR3 region has the DNA TGTGCAAGTCGTCCTTCTTCGGCAGGGGGCGCCGGGGAGCTGTTTTTT. Its protein is CASRPSSAGGAGELFF.

Notes on this clone: This specimen includes other DNA sequences encoding the same CDR3. V gene TRBV12-3 or TRBV12-4 combines with J gene TRBJ1-2; unclear D gene. The CDR3 length is 13 residues. With 1 base removed from V and 0 bases from J, the gap between germline ends came to 3 bases. The CDR3 loop reads CASSLGPNYGYTF. The CDR3 DNA reads as TGTGCCAGCAGTTTAGGGCCTAACTATGGCTACACCTTC.

V usage is TRBV6-5 and J usage is TRBJ2-1; maybe TRBD1 (5 bases). V lost 7 bases, J lost 8 bases, and 21 bases lay in between. This CDR3 has 15 residues. The germline V gene has CDR1 MNHEY and CDR2 SVGAGI. CDR3 sequence reads: CASTFIRTRGDEQFF. The CDR3 DNA is TGTGCCAGCACCTTTATACGGACACGAGGCGATGAGCAGTTCTTC.

The V and J genes are TRBV6-5 and TRBJ1-5; 7 bases are shared with TRBD1. Trimming at V came to 6 bases and at J to 4 bases, leaving 9 bases not matched to a gene. Per germline, CDR1 MNHEY and CDR2 SVGAGI. The CDR3 loop spans 15 amino acids. The CDR3 sequence: CASSDDRAGNQPQHF. CDR3 nucleotide sequence: TGTGCCAGCAGCGATGACAGGGCCGGGAATCAGCCCCAGCATTTT.

The rearrangement links TRBV6-4 to TRBJ1-3; unclear D gene. CDR3 length: 16 amino acids. Germline CDR1 MRHNA, CDR2 SNTAGT. Trimming took 7 bases from V and 2 from J, leaving 18 bases between them. The DNA of the CDR3 is TGTGCCAGCAACGACCCCCGGGGTTCTACTGGAAACACCATATATTTT. It translates to CASNDPRGSTGNTIYF.